Listed here are 26 T cell receptor beta chains from one sample, sequenced in a study of early T cells in non-severe SARS-CoV-2 infection. TCRdb analysed the 5' RACE reads with MiXCR anew, one entry per CDR3 protein. Counted here are about 48,000 distinct CDR3 sequences, roughly 5.5% occurring once; the ten biggest clones make up roughly 4.7%. Sequencing was done on a sample of whole blood. These receptors originate from an adult who was a healthcare worker with PCR-confirmed SARS-CoV-2 infection or an uninfected control (not recorded which).

In DNA form, the CDR3 reads TGTGCCTGGGCGGGACTAGCGTTTAATGAGCAGTTCTTC. Translated: CAWAGLAFNEQFF. This chain links TRBV30 with TRBJ2-1; 10 nucleotides line up with TRBD2. The ends lost 5 bases at V and 7 bases at J; junction bases unmatched: 5. This CDR3 comprises 13 residues. Germline CDR1 is GTSNPN and CDR2 is SVGIG (reference sequence).

This clonotype was counted many times. One junction end does not reproduce the germline sequence, and a read error may be involved. This sequence joins TRBV7-7 and TRBJ2-7, with 7 bases that match TRBD1. This CDR3 region has 14 residues. The V gene's germline CDR1 is SSHAT and CDR2 FNYEAQ (reference sequence). Here the CDR3 DNA reads TGTGCTAGCAGCCCATTATTGACAGGGATCGAGCAGTACTTC. Translating it yields CASSPLLTGIEQYF.

Many counts were recorded for this clonotype. The genes are TRBV12-3 or TRBV12-4 and TRBJ1-2; 11 nucleotides align to TRBD1. V was clipped by 5 bases and J by 3 bases; unmatched bases: 2. The CDR3 contains 14 residues. CDR3 residues: CASSRTGGYYGYTF. The DNA of the CDR3 is TGTGCCAGCAGTCGGACAGGGGGCTACTATGGCTACACCTTC.

In this sample, this clonotype turned up many times. The V call is TRBV4-1, the J call TRBJ2-3; D may correspond to TRBD1 or TRBD2 (5 bases each). Per the germline V gene, CDR1 is MGHRA and CDR2 is YSYEKL. V lost 8 bases to trimming and J lost 0 bases, with 9 bases between them. The CDR3 runs to 13 residues. The CDR3 DNA reads as TGCGCCAGCGGGGGACCTAGCACAGATACGCAGTATTTT. The encoded protein is CASGGPSTDTQYF.

This clonotype has a count of ten or more. CDR3 amino acids: CSAVAARRQGNTIYF. The CDR3 coding sequence is TGCAGTGCTGTAGCCGCGAGGCGGCAAGGAAACACCATATATTTT. The chain employs TRBV20-1 and TRBJ1-3; D gene ambiguous. The germline gives CDR1 DFQATT, CDR2 SNEGSKA (reference sequence). V was pared by 5 bases and J by 4 bases, with 18 bases between. This CDR3 region has 15 residues.

This clonotype showed up many times. The J gene is TRBJ1-2, the V gene TRBV7-2, with TRBD1 matching 10 bases. The V gene end was trimmed by 4 bases and the J gene end by 6 bases; junction bases not matched to a gene: 5. This CDR3 region has 14 residues. In germline, CDR1 is SGHTA, CDR2 FQGNSA. The CDR3, as DNA: TGTGCCAGCAGCTATACCGGGACAGGGGATGGCTACACCTTC. Translation gives CASSYTGTGDGYTF.

This clonotype was counted ten times or more. The chain recombines TRBV6-5 with TRBJ2-3, with 8 bases lining up with TRBD2. This CDR3 is built from 14 residues. Germline V lookup: CDR1 MNHEY, CDR2 SVGAGI. Losses at the gene ends were 0 bases for V and 6 bases for J; bases not matched to a gene: 2. DNA of the CDR3: TGTGCCAGCAGTTACTCGTCTAGCGGGGATACGCAGTATTTT. Protein: CASSYSSSGDTQYF.

This clonotype has just a few counts. The chain carries TRBV7-6 and TRBJ2-2; D is uncertain. The ends were cut back, 3 bases at V and 0 bases at J, with 8 bases in the middle. The CDR3 sequence is 15 residues long. The germline gives CDR1 SGHVS, CDR2 FNYEAQ. The CDR3 sequence is CASSFAATNTGELFF. CDR3 in DNA: TGTGCCAGCAGCTTCGCAGCAACGAACACCGGGGAGCTGTTTTTT.

This clonotype was counted ten times or more. The rearrangement uses TRBV20-1 and TRBJ1-1; D unclear. The germline V gene encodes CDR1 DFQATT and CDR2 SNEGSKA (reference sequence). Between the trimmed V and J ends, which lost 5 bases and 4 bases, there was a span of 8 bases. The CDR3 has 11 residues. CDR3 residues: CSAYKSTEAFF. CDR3 DNA: TGCAGTGCTTATAAGAGCACTGAAGCTTTCTTT.

There are many counts of this clonotype. The J gene is TRBJ1-2, the V gene TRBV19, with D possibly matching TRBD1 (6 bases). The length of the CDR3 is 15 residues. V was trimmed by 3 bases and J by 2 bases, leaving 13 bases between them. Per the germline V gene, CDR1 is LNHDA and CDR2 is SQIVND (reference sequence). CDR3 in amino acids: CASSMMAGVNYGYTF. The CDR3 coding sequence is TGTGCCAGTAGTATGATGGCAGGGGTAAACTATGGCTACACCTTC.

This clonotype was seen at least ten times. The V call is TRBV3-1, the J call TRBJ2-2, with D unclear. The CDR3 totals 14 residues. CDR1 LGHDT and CDR2 YNNKEL come from the germline V gene (reference sequence). The V end was cut by 2 bases, the J end by 1 base, with 5 bases between. DNA for the CDR3: TGTGCCAGCAGCCAAATCCTGAACACCGGGGAGCTGTTTTTT. It is translated as CASSQILNTGELFF.

This clonotype occurred many times. The J gene is TRBJ2-1, the V gene TRBV11-2; 8 bases are shared with TRBD2. Germline CDR1 and CDR2: SGHAT and FQNNGV. The trim removed 1 base at V and 4 bases at J, leaving 3 bases unmatched. CDR3 size: 15 residues. DNA of the CDR3: TGTGCCAGCAGCTTAGGTAGCGGGGCTTACAATGAGCAGTTCTTC. Residues: CASSLGSGAYNEQFF. The full variable domain, its missing parts supplied by reference TRBV11-2 and TRBJ2-1, is EAGVAQSPRYKIIEKRQSVAFWCNPISGHATLYWYQQILGQGPKLLIQFQNNGVVDDSQLPKDRFSAERLKGVDSTLKIQPAKLEDSAVYLCASSLGSGAYNEQFFGPGTRLTVL.

This clonotype was recorded a few times. The chain carries TRBV10-3 and TRBJ1-3; no firm D call. Per germline, CDR1 ENHRY and CDR2 SYGVKD. Trimming removed 8 bases at V and 0 bases at J, with 11 bases between. CDR3 length: 14 residues. This CDR3 reads CAIGRADSGNTIYF. In nucleotides, the CDR3 is TGTGCCATCGGCCGGGCAGACTCTGGAAACACCATATATTTT.

In its sample, this clonotype was seen a few times. This chain connects TRBV18 to TRBJ1-6; D possibly corresponds to TRBD1 (6 bases). V lost 2 bases and J lost 9, with 14 bases in between. The CDR3 spans 15 residues. From germline, CDR1 is KGHSH and CDR2 LQKENI. CDR3 protein: CASSPTDSIGSPLHF. The CDR3, as DNA: TGTGCCAGCTCACCAACGGACAGCATAGGTTCACCCCTCCACTTT.

The CDR3 nucleotides read TGCGCCAGCAGTGAGCCCCGGACTAGCGGAACCTCCTACAATGAGCAGTTCTTC. Translation: CASSEPRTSGTSYNEQFF. The chain carries TRBV10-2 and TRBJ2-1; 10 bases map to TRBD2. This CDR3 has 18 amino acids. J gave up 0 bases and V 2 bases, and 7 bases lay outside the gene matches. In germline, CDR1 is WSHSY, CDR2 SAAADI.

This clonotype was counted ten times or more. The CDR3 DNA reads TGCAGCGTTCCTGGGACAGGGCGGGCCGAGCAGTACTTC. It is translated as CSVPGTGRAEQYF. This sequence joins TRBV29-1 and TRBJ2-7, with TRBD1 identical over 9 bases. This CDR3 is 13 amino acids long. V trimming: 5 bases; J trimming: 6 bases; junction bases outside the gene matches: 8. Germline V gene lookup returns CDR1 SQVTM and CDR2 ANQGSEA.

The chain uses TRBV24-1 and TRBJ2-1; 9 nucleotides match TRBD1. The junction had 5 bases not matched to a gene; V was cut back by 3 bases and J by 9 bases. This CDR3 has 14 amino acids. The germline CDR1 and CDR2 sequences are KGHDR and SFDVKD. The CDR3 DNA sequence: TGTGCCACCAGTGATCCGGGACAGGGCATTGAGCAGTTCTTC. As protein: CATSDPGQGIEQFF.

This clonotype was observed many times. CDR3 residues: CASSLEGGPNYGYTF. CDR3 DNA sequence: TGTGCCAGCAGCTTGGAAGGGGGACCTAACTATGGCTACACCTTC. This chain links TRBV5-4 with TRBJ1-2; D perhaps matches TRBD1 (6 bases). In germline, CDR1 is SGHNT, CDR2 YYREEE (reference sequence). This CDR3 region has 15 residues. Trimming took 0 bases from V and 0 from J, leaving 9 bases between them. The full variable domain, completed using reference TRBV5-4 and TRBJ1-2, is ETGVTQSPTHLIKTRGQQVTLRCSSQSGHNTVSWYQQALGQGPQFIFQYYREEENGRGNFPPRFSGLQFPNYSSELNVNALELDDSALYLCASSLEGGPNYGYTFGSGTRLTVV.

The gene calls are TRBV12-3 or TRBV12-4 and TRBJ2-3, with 8 bases fitting TRBD2. With V trimmed by 2 bases and J by 6 bases, 10 bases remained unmatched. This CDR3 is 16 amino acids long. The CDR3 loop reads CASSLFASGGRDTQYF. In DNA form, the CDR3 reads TGTGCCAGCAGTTTATTCGCCAGCGGGGGACGGGATACGCAGTATTTT.

This clonotype has only a few counts. This sequence joins TRBV5-5 and TRBJ2-2; D is uncertain. With 0 bases removed from V and 6 bases from J, the gap between germline ends came to 3 bases. The CDR3 runs 12 residues. Germline V CDR1 and CDR2: SGHKS, YYEKEE (reference sequence). The CDR3: CASSLGAGELFF. The CDR3 region has the DNA TGTGCCAGCAGCTTGGGGGCCGGGGAGCTGTTTTTT.

The chain joins TRBV20-1 to TRBJ2-7; 9 nucleotides agree with TRBD1. Germline trimming cut 3 bases from V and 6 bases from J; bases unmatched to any gene: 6. Germline CDR1 reads DFQATT; CDR2 reads SNEGSKA (reference sequence). This CDR3 contains 13 residues. The chain's CDR3 is CSARAGQGSEQYF. CDR3 nucleotides: TGCAGTGCTAGGGCGGGACAGGGCAGCGAGCAGTACTTC.

Many counts were recorded for this clonotype. This chain uses TRBV5-7 with TRBJ1-2, with 12 bases aligning to TRBD1. TRBV5-7 belongs to the ORF category, with a function that is uncertain. J gave up 7 bases and V 4 bases, and 2 bases lay outside the gene matches. There are 13 residues in the CDR3. This chain's CDR3 is CASSGTGGPGYTF. The CDR3 nucleotides are TGTGCCAGCAGCGGGACAGGGGGCCCTGGCTACACCTTC.

This clonotype appeared many times. The chain combines TRBV4-3 with TRBJ1-6; D unclear. The CDR3 covers 18 residues. Trimming cost V 1 base and J 0 bases, with 13 bases left between them. The germline CDR1 and CDR2 sequences are LGHNA and YSLEER. The CDR3 DNA sequence: TGCGCCAGCAGCCAAGGGCCCTCCTCAAGCTCCTATAATTCACCCCTCCACTTT. Its protein product is CASSQGPSSSSYNSPLHF.

This clonotype was seen many times. The CDR3 region is CASSSTEREQYF. CDR3 DNA sequence: TGTGCCAGCAGTTCCACGGAGAGGGAGCAGTACTTC. This sequence joins TRBV6-5 and TRBJ2-7; D unresolved. Trimming shortened V by 4 bases and J by 7 bases, and 11 bases separated the two germline ends. The germline V gene encodes CDR1 MNHEY and CDR2 SVGAGI. The CDR3 contains 12 residues.

This clonotype was counted only a few times. The V gene is TRBV7-2, the J gene TRBJ2-1; 8 bases match TRBD2. V dropped 0 bases and J dropped 4; count of bases not matched to a gene: 5. This CDR3 is 16 amino acids long. Germline V gene data show CDR1 as SGHTA and CDR2 as FQGNSA. CDR3 nucleotide sequence: TGTGCCAGCAGCTTAGCCGGGACTAGTCGGTACAATGAGCAGTTCTTC. It yields the protein CASSLAGTSRYNEQFF.

This clonotype was seen at least ten times. The CDR3 nucleotides are TGTGCCAGCAGCCAAGGGAAGGGAATGGCAGATACGCAGTATTTT. Protein: CASSQGKGMADTQYF. The J gene is TRBJ2-3, the V gene TRBV4-2; no clear D gene. Germline values: CDR1 LGHNA, CDR2 YNFKEQ. Trimming pared 1 base from V and 4 bases from J, leaving 12 bases between. The CDR3 loop spans 15 amino acids.